The sample holds many counts of the clone carrying this T cell receptor beta chain. The antigen remains undetermined. The data were taken from a study of tumor and adjacent non-tumor tissue in lung cancer. Study observations and caveats: TCR diversity was significantly greater in tumor than normal lung tissue.

No cell sorting was done before RNA was extracted from the tissue. Between August and November 2014, newly diagnosed, chemotherapy-naive lung cancer patients underwent thoracic surgery in China. Three rounds of nested PCR, following a modified ARM-PCR protocol, produced the TCRbeta library. TCRdb reprocessed the multiplex PCR reads with MiXCR, giving one entry per CDR3 protein. This table holds about 110,000 distinct CDR3 sequences, 75% found once. The germline CDR1 and CDR2 sequences are SGHAT and FQNNGV. This CDR3 comprises 16 residues. Germline trimming cut 3 bases from V and 7 bases from J; bases unmatched to any gene: 11.

This TCR was sampled from an older woman with non-small cell lung cancer. The sequencing sample was made of lung tumor tissue. V usage is TRBV11-2 and J usage is TRBJ2-2; 7 positions match TRBD2. Written as DNA, the CDR3 is TGTGCCAGCAGCTTTCCCCCCCAGCGGGGAGTCGGGGAGCTGTTTTTT. Residues: CASSFPPQRGVGELFF.